This T cell receptor (beta chain) stems from a study of shared clonotypes between healthy human individuals. Overall study context: Participating donors consisted of a couple of women and a few men aged 18 to 49.

This CDR3 comprises 16 residues. With 3 bases removed from V and 2 bases from J, the gap between germline ends came to 17 bases. Germline V gene data show CDR1 as MNHEY and CDR2 as SMNVEV (reference sequence). Repertoires were generated with immunoSEQ multiplex PCR, while TCRdb's copy carries only in-frame clones and drops some. In the table there are about 1.5 million clones, roughly 96% of which are singletons. The sample consisted of naive CD4+ T cells sorted from blood. Subset of the sample: CD45RA+ positively selected. This receptor was taken from a young man in good health. This chain links TRBV27 with TRBJ2-7, with D perhaps given as TRBD1 or TRBD2 (6 bases each). CDR3: CASSFGGQGTTYEQYF. The DNA for the CDR3 is TGTGCCAGCAGTTTTGGGGGGCAGGGGACCACCTACGAGCAGTACTTC.